This T cell receptor beta chain is from a study of Graves' ophthalmopathy and Graves' hyperthyroidism. V was cut by 5 bases and J by 1 base, with 11 bases left in between. Germline CDR1 is SGHVS and CDR2 is FQNEAQ. CDR3 length equals 14 residues. A follow-up of 18 months without ophthalmopathy meant that hyperthyroidism was stable. Hyperthyroidism patients had new diagnoses, durations under 2 months, and ages of 18 to 65. For repertoire sequencing, the TCR beta CDR3 regions were amplified from RNA transcripts. An opening RT-PCR round employed HTBI primers and preceded a second-round multiplex PCR. TCRdb passed the multiplex PCR reads through MiXCR, listing each CDR3 protein once. This repertoire shows a few hundred thousand distinct CDR3 sequences, 15% found once; its top ten account for 5.5% to 7%. Ten or more counts support this clonotype. Antigen unknown. Study observations and caveats: The authors also found most expanded thyroid clonotypes above 0.001 frequency in blood.

Material: peripheral blood. V usage is TRBV7-8 and J usage is TRBJ1-1; no reliable D call. The clonotype originates from a young woman with stable Graves' hyperthyroidism. The CDR3 nucleotides read TGTGCCAGCAGCATAACGGGAGCGAACACTGAAGCTTTCTTT. This encodes CASSITGANTEAFF. The variable domain in full, with the rest retrieved from reference TRBV7-8 and TRBJ1-1, is GAGVSQSPRYKVAKRGQDVALRCDPISGHVSLFWYQQALGQGPEFLTYFQNEAQLDKSGLPSDRFFAERPEGSVSTLKIQRTQQEDSAVYLCASSITGANTEAFFGQGTRLTVV.